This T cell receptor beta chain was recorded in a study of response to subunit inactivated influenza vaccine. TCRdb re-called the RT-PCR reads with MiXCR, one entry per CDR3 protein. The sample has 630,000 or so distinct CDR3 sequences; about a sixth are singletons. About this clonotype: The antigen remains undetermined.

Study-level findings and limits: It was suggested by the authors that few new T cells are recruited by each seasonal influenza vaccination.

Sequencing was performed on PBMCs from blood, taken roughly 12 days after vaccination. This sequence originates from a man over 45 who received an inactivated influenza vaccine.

CDR3 sequence (DNA): TGTGCCAGCAGTTCAGACGCCGGGCCCCTCTGGTACGAGCAGTACTTC. It codes for CASSSDAGPLWYEQYF. The chain is built from TRBV12-3 or TRBV12-4 and TRBJ2-7; no firm D call. The CDR3 has 16 amino acids. The V and J ends lost 4 bases and 4 bases respectively, with 20 bases between them.